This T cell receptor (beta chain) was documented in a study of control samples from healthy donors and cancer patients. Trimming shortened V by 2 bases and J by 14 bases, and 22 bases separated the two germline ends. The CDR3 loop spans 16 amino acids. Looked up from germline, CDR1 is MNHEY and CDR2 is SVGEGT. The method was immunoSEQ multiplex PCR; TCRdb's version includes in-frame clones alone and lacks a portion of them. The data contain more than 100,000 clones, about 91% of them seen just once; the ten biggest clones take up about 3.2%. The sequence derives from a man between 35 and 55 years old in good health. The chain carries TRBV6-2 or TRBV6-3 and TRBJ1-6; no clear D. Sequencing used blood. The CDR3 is CASSYADLVILDTLHF. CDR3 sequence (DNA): TGTGCCAGCAGTTACGCCGACCTTGTCATACTCGATACCCTCCACTTT.